This T cell receptor (beta chain) was documented in a study of T cell responses to AZD1222 COVID-19 vaccine. The sample holds one count of this clone. Libraries were prepared by immunoSEQ multiplex PCR; TCRdb keeps only in-frame clonotypes and omits some of them. This sample has 150,000 or so clones, with more than 70% found just once. V was pared by 6 bases and J by 5 bases, with 6 bases of the junction left unmatched. The CDR3 loop spans 14 amino acids. Per the germline V gene, CDR1 is MNHEY and CDR2 is SMNVEV (reference sequence). The input for sequencing was peripheral blood, taken on day 0 of AZD1222 vaccination. This TCR came from an adult in good health. V is TRBV27 and J is TRBJ2-7; 11 positions match TRBD1. CDR3 protein: CASSRTGGKNEQYF. Here the CDR3 DNA reads TGTGCCAGCAGCCGGACAGGGGGCAAGAACGAGCAGTACTTC.